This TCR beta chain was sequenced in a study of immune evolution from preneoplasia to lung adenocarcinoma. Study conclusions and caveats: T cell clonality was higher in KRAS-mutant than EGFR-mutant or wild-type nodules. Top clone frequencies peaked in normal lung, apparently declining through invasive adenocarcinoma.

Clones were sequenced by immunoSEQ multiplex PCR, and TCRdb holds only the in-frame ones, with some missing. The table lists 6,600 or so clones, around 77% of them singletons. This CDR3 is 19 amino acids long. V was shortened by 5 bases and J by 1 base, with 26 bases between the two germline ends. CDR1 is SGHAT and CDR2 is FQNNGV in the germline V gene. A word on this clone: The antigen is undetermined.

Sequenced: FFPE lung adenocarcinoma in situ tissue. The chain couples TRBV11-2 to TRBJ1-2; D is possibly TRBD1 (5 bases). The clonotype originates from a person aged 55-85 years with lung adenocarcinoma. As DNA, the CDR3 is TGTGCCAGCAGCCGGGGGAGAGGACGGTCTAAAAACCTTAACTATGGCTACACCTTC. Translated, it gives CASSRGRGRSKNLNYGYTF.